This T cell receptor beta chain came from a study of shared clonotypes between healthy human individuals. This clone was seen at least ten times. Other nucleotide sequences from this sample produce the same CDR3. The germline V and J ends were trimmed by 4 bases and 7 bases, with 20 bases remaining between them. The V gene's germline CDR1 is GTSNPN and CDR2 SVGIG (reference sequence). The CDR3 runs 15 residues. Clones were sequenced by immunoSEQ multiplex PCR, and TCRdb holds only the in-frame ones, with some missing. Among hundreds of thousands of clones listed, about 80% were seen once. The sequencing input was PBMCs. This chain links TRBV30 with TRBJ1-5, with TRBD1 as a possible D gene (5 bases). This TCR was recovered from a woman in her 40s in good health. Some clones in this sample may be carry-over from other donors' samples. CDR3 amino acids: CAWTSPTWRGQPQHF. CDR3 nucleotide sequence: TGTGCCTGGACTTCCCCGACTTGGAGGGGCCAGCCCCAGCATTTT.